Reported below is one TCR beta chain. Its specificity is not known. TCRdb itself ran the 5' RACE reads through MiXCR, one entry per CDR3 protein. In the table there are fewer than 150,000 distinct CDR3 sequences, 22% of which are singletons. The data originate from a study of T-cell memory formation after mild COVID-19. About the study: Clusters were largely donor specific.

Study findings and constraints: Clonal second-wave expansions that peaked on day 37 had unconfirmed SARS-CoV-2 specificity. Among clones contracting day 15 to 85, CD4/CD8 was balanced, whereas later expanders leaned CD4+.

The CDR3 extends over 14 amino acids. From germline, CDR1 is PRHDT and CDR2 FYEKMQ (reference sequence). The V end lost 2 bases, the J end lost 5 bases, and 11 bases lay between the germline ends. The TCR comes from a man aged 18 to 30 who had mild COVID-19 (a few samples of this study predate the infection). Cell type and time point are not known. Sequencing was performed on PBMCs or a T cell subset sorted from them (not recorded which). The chain joins TRBV13 to TRBJ2-3; D unclear. The CDR3 here is CASSLPRAIDTQYF. CDR3 bases: TGTGCCAGCAGCTTACCCCGGGCGATAGATACGCAGTATTTT. The full variable domain, in which reference TRBV13 and TRBJ2-3 provide the parts outside the CDR3, is AAGVIQSPRHLIKEKRETATLKCYPIPRHDTVYWYQQGPGQDPQFLISFYEKMQSDKGSIPDRFSAQQFSDYHSELNMSSLELGDSALYFCASSLPRAIDTQYFGPGTRLTVL.